The 12 T cell receptor beta chains in this list originate from one sample, sequenced in a study of blood T cell repertoires in COVID-19. Libraries were prepared by immunoSEQ multiplex PCR; TCRdb keeps only in-frame clonotypes and omits some of them. The sample yields roughly 170,000 clones, 78% seen once. Specimen: PBMCs or T cells enriched from blood (not recorded which). The receptors originated from a woman between 50 and 59 years old who had recovered from COVID-19.

The chain is built from TRBV9 and TRBJ1-2; 9 bases match TRBD1. Trimming cost V 3 bases and J 8 bases; bases outside gene matches: 14. The CDR3 is 16 amino acids. Germline CDR1 is SGDLS and CDR2 is YYNGEE. The DNA for the CDR3 is TGTGCCAGCAGCGAAGGACAGGGGATCACTAGTTCAGGCTACACCTTC. It specifies CASSEGQGITSSGYTF.

Written as DNA, the CDR3 is TGTGCCAGCAGTTACTCCACAGGGGTTAGCACAGATACGCAGTATTTT. The encoded protein is CASSYSTGVSTDTQYF. The rearrangement links TRBV6-6 to TRBJ2-3; 7 bases match TRBD1. Germline trimming cut 0 bases from V and 0 bases from J; bases unmatched to any gene: 3. This CDR3 is 16 amino acids long. From germline, CDR1 is MNHNY and CDR2 SVGAGI (reference sequence).

V gene TRBV30 combines with J gene TRBJ2-2, with TRBD2 as a possible D gene (6 bases). CDR3 size: 15 residues. Trimming left V 0 bases short and J 7 bases short, with 15 bases between. The germline gives CDR1 GTSNPN, CDR2 SVGIG (reference sequence). The CDR3 here is CAWSVGGTGIGELFF. In nucleotides, the CDR3 is TGTGCCTGGAGTGTGGGCGGGACGGGGATCGGGGAGCTGTTTTTT.

The V call is TRBV6-5, the J call TRBJ2-7; 8 bases line up with TRBD2. From germline, CDR1 is MNHEY and CDR2 SVGAGI. CDR3 length equals 15 residues. J gave up 6 bases and V 8 bases, and 15 bases lay outside the gene matches. In DNA form, the CDR3 reads TGTGCCAGCCAGTCGGGTTGGGCGGGGGGCGGCGAGCAGTACTTC. It translates to CASQSGWAGGGEQYF.

This rearrangement joins TRBV9 to TRBJ2-2, with D possibly being TRBD2 (6 bases). Trimming took off 2 bases at V and 5 bases at J, with 10 bases between the two ends. This CDR3 spans 14 amino acids. The germline gives CDR1 SGDLS, CDR2 YYNGEE. The DNA for the CDR3 is TGTGCCAGCAGCGTCGGGAGTCAAACCGGGGAGCTGTTTTTT. Amino acids: CASSVGSQTGELFF.

This chain links TRBV7-2 with TRBJ2-6, with D hard to call. Germline V lookup: CDR1 SGHTA, CDR2 FQGNSA. The V and J ends lost 5 bases and 2 bases respectively, with 7 bases between them. The length of the CDR3 is 14 residues. The CDR3 sequence is CASSPGPGANVLTF. CDR3 bases: TGTGCCAGCAGCCCCGGTCCTGGGGCCAACGTCCTGACTTTC.

The table lists this clone with a count of one. The chain joins TRBV5-4 to TRBJ1-2; 10 nucleotides align to TRBD1. The germline gives CDR1 SGHNT, CDR2 YYREEE (reference sequence). CDR3 length: 16 amino acids. V was pared by 6 bases and J by 7 bases, with 15 bases of the junction left unmatched. CDR3 coding DNA: TGTGCCAGCACCTTAGGGACAGGGGTAGCTCGCTTTGGCTACACCTTC. This sequence encodes CASTLGTGVARFGYTF. Variable domain in full (rest from reference TRBV5-4 and TRBJ1-2): ETGVTQSPTHLIKTRGQQVTLRCSSQSGHNTVSWYQQALGQGPQFIFQYYREEENGRGNFPPRFSGLQFPNYSSELNVNALELDDSALYLCASTLGTGVARFGYTFGSGTRLTVV.

J is TRBJ2-1 and V is TRBV28; D may be TRBD2 (6 bases). The CDR3 has 16 residues. V lost 2 bases and J 4 bases, leaving 15 bases between the germline ends. Germline values: CDR1 MDHEN, CDR2 SYDVKM. The CDR3 nucleotides are TGTGCCAGCAGTTTAGCGTCGGCTGGGGGGTACAATGAGCAGTTCTTC. Its protein is CASSLASAGGYNEQFF.

Details on this clone: This CDR3 is also generated by other DNA sequences in the sample. The chain employs TRBV28 and TRBJ2-3, with 7 bases aligning to TRBD2. This CDR3 comprises 15 residues. Per germline, CDR1 MDHEN and CDR2 SYDVKM. V shed 5 bases and J 2 bases; nucleotides not matched to a gene: 7. The CDR3 here is CASSPPSGLTDTQYF. As DNA, the CDR3 is TGTGCCAGCAGTCCCCCTAGCGGCCTCACAGATACGCAGTATTTT.

The gene calls are TRBV28 and TRBJ2-7; 8 nucleotides align to TRBD2. After removal of 4 bases from V and 3 bases from J, the junction contained 5 bases not matched to a gene. Germline V gives CDR1 MDHEN, CDR2 SYDVKM. The CDR3 has 14 residues. The CDR3 sequence is CASSSPGTSYEQYF. The DNA for the CDR3 is TGTGCCAGCAGTTCACCCGGGACTAGCTACGAGCAGTACTTC.

The V call is TRBV18, the J call TRBJ2-7, with a weak D call TRBD1 (5 bases). Per germline, CDR1 KGHSH and CDR2 LQKENI. Trimming cost V 6 bases and J 3 bases, with 15 bases left between them. The CDR3 extends over 14 amino acids. CDR3 sequence: CASSEGPQGYEQYF. The CDR3, as DNA: TGTGCCAGCTCTGAAGGTCCGCAGGGCTACGAGCAGTACTTC.

This chain joins TRBV19 and TRBJ2-4, with D uncertain. From germline, CDR1 is LNHDA and CDR2 SQIVND (reference sequence). V lost 0 bases, J lost 0 bases, and 9 bases lay in between. The CDR3 consists of 16 residues. DNA for the CDR3: TGTGCCAGTAGTATAGAAGCCGGAGTAGCCAAAAACATTCAGTACTTC. Translated: CASSIEAGVAKNIQYF.